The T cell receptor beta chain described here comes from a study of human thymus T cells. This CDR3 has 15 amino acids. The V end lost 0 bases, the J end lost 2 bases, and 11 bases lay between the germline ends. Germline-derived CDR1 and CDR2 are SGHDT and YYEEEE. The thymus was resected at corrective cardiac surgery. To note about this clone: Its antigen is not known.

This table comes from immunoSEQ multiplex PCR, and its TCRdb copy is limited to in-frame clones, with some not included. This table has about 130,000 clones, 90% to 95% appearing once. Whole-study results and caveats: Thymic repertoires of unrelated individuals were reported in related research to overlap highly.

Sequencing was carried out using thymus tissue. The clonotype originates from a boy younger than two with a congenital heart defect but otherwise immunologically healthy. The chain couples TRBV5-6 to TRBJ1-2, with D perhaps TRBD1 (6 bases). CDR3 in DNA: TGTGCCAGCAGCTTGGGATCAACAGGGAACTATGGCTACACCTTC. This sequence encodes CASSLGSTGNYGYTF.